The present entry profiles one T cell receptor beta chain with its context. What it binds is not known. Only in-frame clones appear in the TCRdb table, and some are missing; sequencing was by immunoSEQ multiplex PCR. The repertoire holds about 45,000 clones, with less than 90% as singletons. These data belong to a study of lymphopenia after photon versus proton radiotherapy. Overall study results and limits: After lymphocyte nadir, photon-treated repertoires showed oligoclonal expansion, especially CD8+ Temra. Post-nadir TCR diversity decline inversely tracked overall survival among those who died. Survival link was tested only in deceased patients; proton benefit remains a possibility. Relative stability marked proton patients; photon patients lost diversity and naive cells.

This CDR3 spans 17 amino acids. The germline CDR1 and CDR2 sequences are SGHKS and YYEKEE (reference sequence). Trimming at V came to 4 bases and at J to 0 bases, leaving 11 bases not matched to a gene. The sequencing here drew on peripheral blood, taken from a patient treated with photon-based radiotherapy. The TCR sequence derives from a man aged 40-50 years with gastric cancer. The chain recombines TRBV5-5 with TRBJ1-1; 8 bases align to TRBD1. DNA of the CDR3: TGTGCCAGCAGCAGCGGGACAGGTACTTTCATGAACACTGAAGCTTTCTTT. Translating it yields CASSSGTGTFMNTEAFF.